These 28 T cell receptor beta chains share one sample of origin, sequenced in a study of blood T cell repertoires in COVID-19. The protocol was immunoSEQ multiplex PCR, while the TCRdb copy is restricted to in-frame clones and leaves out a portion. This table holds 320,000 or so clones, less than 90% found once. Sequencing input: PBMCs or T cells enriched from blood (not recorded which). The receptor set was obtained from a woman between 25 and 40 years old who had recovered from COVID-19.

The genes are TRBV12-3 or TRBV12-4 and TRBJ2-5, with 7 bases lining up with TRBD2. Losses at the gene ends were 4 bases for V and 5 bases for J; bases not matched to a gene: 1. The CDR3 spans 12 residues. The CDR3 sequence is CASSSGGETQYF. The DNA of the CDR3 is TGTGCCAGCAGTTCCGGGGGGGAGACCCAGTACTTC.

V is TRBV27 and J is TRBJ1-5; perhaps TRBD1 as D (6 bases). The germline V gene has CDR1 MNHEY and CDR2 SMNVEV (reference sequence). V was trimmed by 2 bases and J by 5 bases, leaving 10 bases between them. The CDR3 has 14 amino acids. CDR3 in DNA: TGTGCCAGCAGTTTAACAGGGACACATCAGCCCCAGCATTTT. This codes for CASSLTGTHQPQHF.

The V gene is TRBV24-1, the J gene TRBJ1-5; no clear D. Trimming stripped 4 bases from V and 3 bases from J, with 9 bases between. The germline V gene has CDR1 KGHDR and CDR2 SFDVKD. The CDR3 is 14 amino acids. CDR3 protein: CATSEGRPNQPQHF. CDR3 sequence (DNA): TGTGCCACCAGTGAGGGCAGGCCCAATCAGCCCCAGCATTTT.

V is TRBV5-4 and J is TRBJ2-4; 12 bases are shared with TRBD1. CDR1 SGHNT and CDR2 YYREEE come from the germline V gene (reference sequence). This CDR3 contains 16 residues. The J segment lost 5 bases and the V segment lost 3 bases, leaving 6 bases of the junction unmatched. CDR3 in amino acids: CASSWGQGANQNIQYF. As DNA, the CDR3 is TGTGCCAGCAGCTGGGGACAGGGGGCAAACCAAAACATTCAGTACTTC.

This chain links TRBV7-2 with TRBJ1-6; no reliable D call. V was pared by 5 bases and J by 9 bases, with 17 bases between. Per the germline V gene, CDR1 is SGHTA and CDR2 is FQGNSA. This CDR3 region has 15 residues. The CDR3 here is CASSPQAGSSSPLHF. The CDR3 nucleotides are TGTGCCAGCAGCCCCCAGGCGGGCTCCAGTTCACCCCTCCACTTT.

The table lists this clone with a few counts. The V gene is TRBV7-9, the J gene TRBJ2-7; 9 nucleotides agree with TRBD1. This CDR3 region has 14 residues. Germline loops: CDR1 SEHNR, CDR2 FQNEAQ (reference sequence). V was pared by 1 base and J by 5 bases, with 3 bases of the junction left unmatched. In DNA, the CDR3 is TGTGCCAGCAGCTTAGGGGACAGGGACCACGAGCAGTACTTC. It encodes CASSLGDRDHEQYF.

The V and J genes are TRBV2 and TRBJ1-3, with TRBD1 identical over 7 bases. The CDR3 is 16 amino acids. Looked up from germline, CDR1 is SNHLY and CDR2 is FYNNEI. V was pared by 2 bases and J by 0 bases, with 4 bases of the junction left unmatched. The CDR3 nucleotides read TGTGCCAGCAGTGAATTGGGACAGAACTCTGGAAACACCATATATTTT. Translation: CASSELGQNSGNTIYF.

The J gene is TRBJ1-1, the V gene TRBV13; unclear D gene. Trimming took 1 base from V and 10 from J, leaving 19 bases between them. CDR1 and CDR2 (germline): PRHDT, FYEKMQ (reference sequence). The CDR3 has 15 amino acids. The CDR3 region is CASSLASIGRFGAFF. The CDR3 bases are TGTGCCAGCAGCTTAGCATCGATTGGGAGGTTCGGAGCTTTCTTT.

The V call is TRBV15, the J call TRBJ1-1; 9 bases line up with TRBD1. The CDR3 length is 14 residues. Germline values: CDR1 LNHNV, CDR2 YYDKDF (reference sequence). J gave up 3 bases and V 4 bases, and 3 bases lay outside the gene matches. The CDR3 sequence: CATSNRGRHTEAFF. CDR3 DNA sequence: TGTGCCACCAGCAACAGGGGGCGGCACACTGAAGCTTTCTTT.

The gene calls are TRBV12-5 and TRBJ1-4; TRBD1 matches 7 bases. CDR1 LGHNT and CDR2 FRNRAP come from the germline V gene. The CDR3 covers 14 residues. V lost 6 bases, J lost 6 bases, and 7 bases stayed unmatched. CDR3 sequence reads: CASGAGTAHEKLFF. In nucleotides, the CDR3 is TGTGCTAGTGGCGCCGGGACAGCCCATGAAAAACTGTTTTTT.

This clone was observed a single time. V usage is TRBV2 and J usage is TRBJ2-3; TRBD1 might be the D (6 bases). The CDR3 extends over 16 amino acids. In germline, CDR1 is SNHLY, CDR2 FYNNEI. Trimming left V 8 bases short and J 1 base short, with 19 bases between. The CDR3 region is CASGFQQGGGTDTQYF. CDR3 DNA: TGTGCCAGCGGTTTCCAACAGGGCGGTGGCACAGATACGCAGTATTTT.

This chain uses TRBV24-1 with TRBJ1-2; TRBD1 aligns across 10 bases. CDR3 size: 17 residues. Germline CDR1 and CDR2: KGHDR and SFDVKD. The V gene end was trimmed by 2 bases and the J gene end by 1 base; junction bases not matched to a gene: 6. The CDR3 spells CATSDYSRDRGNYGYTF. The CDR3, as DNA: TGTGCCACCAGTGATTATTCCCGGGACAGGGGTAACTATGGCTACACCTTC.

The V and J genes are TRBV2 and TRBJ1-5, with 10 bases lining up with TRBD1. The germline V gene has CDR1 SNHLY and CDR2 FYNNEI. The CDR3 has 19 amino acids. J lost 2 bases, V lost 5 bases, and 15 bases had no gene match. CDR3 in DNA: TGTGCCAGCAGTAACCCCCGGGACAGGGGCTTGGATGGCAATCAGCCCCAGCATTTT. Translating gives CASSNPRDRGLDGNQPQHF.

V usage is TRBV18 and J usage is TRBJ2-1; 8 bases agree with TRBD2. V trimming: 1 base; J trimming: 0 bases; junction bases outside the gene matches: 17. The CDR3 covers 21 residues. The germline V gene encodes CDR1 KGHSH and CDR2 LQKENI. The CDR3 region is CASSPQPLGLAGRYSYNEQFF. The CDR3 DNA is TGTGCCAGCTCACCACAACCCCTGGGTCTAGCGGGTCGCTACTCCTACAATGAGCAGTTCTTC.

CDR3 region: CASSLRRRVYGYTF. The DNA for the CDR3 is TGTGCCAGCAGCTTAAGGCGCAGGGTCTATGGCTACACCTTC. The chain couples TRBV11-2 to TRBJ1-2; tentatively, D is TRBD1 (5 bases). CDR1 SGHAT and CDR2 FQNNGV come from the germline V gene. The length of the CDR3 is 14 residues. V was pared by 2 bases and J by 4 bases, with 11 bases between.

The V and J genes are TRBV5-1 and TRBJ2-1, with 9 bases that match TRBD1. The J segment lost 4 bases and the V segment lost 0 bases, leaving 5 bases of the junction unmatched. There are 16 residues in the CDR3. Germline V CDR1 and CDR2: SGHRS, YFSETQ. The CDR3 nucleotides read TGCGCCAGCAGCTTGGGAGGGACAGGGTCGTACAATGAGCAGTTCTTC. Protein sequence: CASSLGGTGSYNEQFF. Filled out from reference TRBV5-1 and TRBJ2-1, the complete variable domain reads KAGVTQTPRYLIKTRGQQVTLSCSPISGHRSVSWYQQTPGQGLQFLFEYFSETQRNKGNFPGRFSGRQFSNSRSEMNVSTLELGDSALYLCASSLGGTGSYNEQFFGPGTRLTVL.

The chain links TRBV28 to TRBJ1-1; D ambiguous. Per germline, CDR1 MDHEN and CDR2 SYDVKM. The CDR3 length is 12 residues. V lost 4 bases to trimming and J lost 3 bases, with 6 bases between them. The CDR3 reads CASSYSYTEAFF. As DNA, the CDR3 is TGTGCCAGCAGTTACTCGTACACTGAAGCTTTCTTT.

DNA for the CDR3: TGTGCCATCAGATCCCCACATGCCGAGCAGTACTTC. This translates into CAIRSPHAEQYF. The genes are TRBV10-3 and TRBJ2-7; D uncertain. The CDR3 totals 12 residues. Trimming pared 6 bases from V and 6 bases from J, leaving 12 bases between. Per the germline V gene, CDR1 is ENHRY and CDR2 is SYGVKD.

V usage is TRBV7-8 and J usage is TRBJ1-5; 9 nucleotides match TRBD1. The CDR3 has 20 residues. Looked up from germline, CDR1 is SGHVS and CDR2 is FQNEAQ. V trimming: 5 bases; J trimming: 0 bases; junction bases outside the gene matches: 17. The CDR3 protein is CASSPGTGMFGRYSNQPQHF. The CDR3 DNA sequence: TGTGCCAGCAGCCCAGGGACAGGGATGTTTGGGAGATATAGCAATCAGCCCCAGCATTTT.

The chain is built from TRBV30 and TRBJ1-3, with 9 bases aligning to TRBD1. Germline lookup yields CDR1 GTSNPN and CDR2 SVGIG (reference sequence). The J segment lost 2 bases and the V segment lost 2 bases, leaving 13 bases of the junction unmatched. The CDR3 runs to 18 residues. CDR3 bases: TGTGCCTGGAGTCCACCGGGCCCGGGACAGGGTACTGGAAACACCATATATTTT. This translates into CAWSPPGPGQGTGNTIYF. Combining the CDR3 with reference TRBV30 and TRBJ1-3 gives the whole variable domain SQTIHQWPATLVQPVGSPLSLECTVEGTSNPNLYWYRQAAGRGLQLLFYSVGIGQISSEVPQNLSASRPQDRQFILSSKKLLLSDSGFYLCAWSPPGPGQGTGNTIYFGEGSWLTVV.

V gene TRBV30 combines with J gene TRBJ1-6; 8 bases match TRBD1. Per the germline V gene, CDR1 is GTSNPN and CDR2 is SVGIG (reference sequence). The CDR3 loop spans 15 amino acids. With V trimmed by 1 base and J by 2 bases, 1 base remained unmatched. The CDR3 region is CAWSEDRAYNSPLHF. The CDR3, as DNA: TGTGCCTGGAGTGAGGACAGGGCCTATAATTCACCCCTCCACTTT.

This chain connects TRBV19 to TRBJ1-5; D gene uncertain. The CDR3 has 13 amino acids. The germline CDR1 and CDR2 sequences are LNHDA and SQIVND (reference sequence). V lost 3 bases to trimming and J lost 5 bases, with 8 bases between them. The CDR3 DNA reads as TGTGCCAGTAGTATTCGGGAGGATCAGCCCCAGCATTTT. Translating it yields CASSIREDQPQHF.

The V call is TRBV24-1, the J call TRBJ1-4, with 8 bases identical to TRBD1. CDR1 and CDR2 (germline): KGHDR, SFDVKD. The CDR3 contains 15 residues. V shed 2 bases and J 8 bases; nucleotides not matched to a gene: 6. The CDR3 bases are TGTGCCACCAGTGATTCCAGGGGGCCGAGCGAAAAACTGTTTTTT. Translated, it gives CATSDSRGPSEKLFF.

The chain employs TRBV2 and TRBJ2-3; D is ambiguous. V was cut by 9 bases and J by 0 bases, with 13 bases left in between. Looked up from germline, CDR1 is SNHLY and CDR2 is FYNNEI. The CDR3 sequence is 14 residues long. The CDR3 spells CASSASTSTDTQYF. For the CDR3, the DNA is TGTGCCAGTTCGGCTAGTACTAGCACAGATACGCAGTATTTT.

The chain has TRBV18 and TRBJ1-3; 8 positions match TRBD1. Germline CDR1 reads KGHSH; CDR2 reads LQKENI. The V segment lost 6 bases and the J segment 2 bases; nucleotides outside the gene matches: 9. The CDR3 loop spans 16 amino acids. The CDR3 region is CASSPGQGDAGNTIYF. CDR3 bases: TGTGCCAGCTCTCCTGGACAGGGTGACGCTGGAAACACCATATATTTT.

The chain uses TRBV7-8 and TRBJ2-3; the match to TRBD1 covers 8 bases. Germline CDR1 reads SGHVS; CDR2 reads FQNEAQ. V lost 3 bases to trimming and J lost 0 bases; unmatched junction nucleotides: 11. The CDR3 extends over 18 amino acids. The CDR3 DNA follows: TGTGCCAGCAGCTTGGCTGAAGGACAGGGCCTAAGCACAGATACGCAGTATTTT. Its protein is CASSLAEGQGLSTDTQYF.

The chain combines TRBV28 with TRBJ2-3, with D perhaps TRBD1 (5 bases). CDR1 is MDHEN and CDR2 is SYDVKM in the germline V gene. Trimming cost V 10 bases and J 2 bases, with 19 bases left between them. The CDR3 runs to 15 residues. Written as DNA, the CDR3 is TGTGCCACCACCCCCCTGGGGCCTCCCACAGATACGCAGTATTTT. This codes for CATTPLGPPTDTQYF.

This chain joins TRBV7-2 and TRBJ2-7, with D possibly being TRBD1 (6 bases). This CDR3 spans 14 amino acids. Germline-derived CDR1 and CDR2 are SGHTA and FQGNSA. Trimming removed 1 base at V and 6 bases at J, with 13 bases between. CDR3 bases: TGTGCCAGCAGCTTAGGCCAGGGGAACGGCGAGCAGTACTTC. This codes for CASSLGQGNGEQYF. The whole variable domain, remainder taken from reference TRBV7-2 and TRBJ2-7, is GAGVSQSPSNKVTEKGKDVELRCDPISGHTALYWYRQSLGQGLEFLIYFQGNSAPDKSGLPSDRFSAERTGGSVSTLTIQRTQQEDSAVYLCASSLGQGNGEQYFGPGTRLTVT.